A selection of T cell receptor beta chains follows, all from one sample in a study of blood T cell repertoires in COVID-19. Libraries were prepared by immunoSEQ multiplex PCR; TCRdb keeps only in-frame clonotypes and omits some of them. The table lists approximately 160,000 clones, over 60% of them singletons. Specimen: peripheral blood. The receptors originated from a man between 60 and 75 years old with acute or convalescent COVID-19. CDR3s include the opening cysteine and the closing phenylalanine or tryptophan. The D gene is left open where the match is weak. The listing skips clone size in some rows; elsewhere it reads once, few, many or a size class.

TRBJ2-7 . . TRBV5-4 TGTGCCAGCAGCTTTTCGCGCTACGAGCAGTACTTC CASSFSRYEQYF
TRBJ1-2 . TRBD1 TRBV29-1 TGCAGCGTTGAATTCGGACAGGGTGTAGGCTACACCTTC CSVEFGQGVGYTF
TRBJ1-2 once . TRBV7-2 TGTGCCAGCAGCCCAAGAGGGTTTAGTTCGTGGGGTCATGGCTACACCTTC CASSPRGFSSWGHGYTF
TRBJ2-7 few . TRBV11-1 TGTGCCAGCAGCTCAGGTTCCTACGAGCAGTACTTC CASSSGSYEQYF
TRBJ2-3 . TRBD2 TRBV4-1 TGCGCCAGCAGCCAATTCTTCCTAGCGGGTCTTGGCACAGATACGCAGTATTTT CASSQFFLAGLGTDTQYF
TRBJ1-2 . TRBD1 TRBV6-5 TGTGCCAGCTCCTCATCCGGGACAGATAACTATGGCTACACCTTC CASSSSGTDNYGYTF
TRBJ1-1 . TRBD1 TRBV2 TGTGCCAGCAGTGAAGGACAGGGGGCCACTGAAGCTTTCTTT CASSEGQGATEAFF
TRBJ2-2 . TRBD2 TRBV9 TGTGCCAGCAGCGTAGTTGGGGGAGGGGCCACCGGGGAGCTGTTTTTT CASSVVGGGATGELFF
TRBJ1-3 . . TRBV5-1 TGCGCCAGCAGCCCGCGGGGGATCTCTGGAAACACCATATATTTT CASSPRGISGNTIYF
TRBJ2-2 . TRBD2 TRBV10-3 TGTGCCATCAGGCCGGGACTAGCTATAAACTACCCAAACACCGGGGAGCTGTTTTTT CAIRPGLAINYPNTGELFF
TRBJ2-7 . TRBD1 TRBV2 TGTGCCAGCAGTGGATTGGATACGGACAGGGGTACCTACGAGCAGTACTTC CASSGLDTDRGTYEQYF
TRBJ1-1 . . TRBV27 TGTGCCAGCAGTTCAGACAGGAGAACTGAAGCTTTCTTT CASSSDRRTEAFF
TRBJ1-1 . . TRBV5-5 TGTGCCAGCAGCTTGACAGCGAACACTGAAGCTTTCTTT CASSLTANTEAFF
TRBJ2-7 . . TRBV21-1 TGTGCCAGCAGCAAAGATAACAGGAGCTCCTACGAGCAGTACTTC CASSKDNRSSYEQYF
TRBJ2-7 . TRBD1 TRBV30 TGTGCCTGGAGCACCGGGACAGGAGAGCAGTACTTC CAWSTGTGEQYF
TRBJ2-7 few TRBD2 TRBV6-2/TRBV6-3 TGTGCCAGCAGCCCTTGGGGCGGGGGTGTCTACGAGCAGTACTTC CASSPWGGGVYEQYF
TRBJ1-2 . . TRBV9 TGTGCCAGCAGCGCTCGCCAGGCCGTATACACCTTC CASSARQAVYTF
TRBJ1-2 . . TRBV19 TGTGCCAGTAGTGGTTCAGGTGGCTACACCTTC CASSGSGGYTF
TRBJ1-5 . . TRBV18 TGTGCCAGCTCACCGGCAGGCCCTAATCAGCCCCAGCATTTT CASSPAGPNQPQHF
TRBJ1-6 . TRBD1 TRBV29-1 TGCAGCGTGACTGTGACAGGGGGTAATTCACCCCTCCACTTT CSVTVTGGNSPLHF
TRBJ2-5 . TRBD1 TRBV27 TGTGCCAGCAGTAAAAGATGGACAGGGCGGCAAGAGACCCAGTACTTC CASSKRWTGRQETQYF
TRBJ2-4 . . TRBV5-1 TGCGCCAGCAGCTTATGGACGAAGGGAGCAATTCAGTACTTC CASSLWTKGAIQYF
TRBJ2-1 . . TRBV7-2 TGTGCCAGCAGCTTAAGTACGTCGGATGAGCAGTTCTTC CASSLSTSDEQFF
TRBJ2-5 . . TRBV28 TGTGCCAGCAGTTTATCACAGGCAGAGACCCAGTACTTC CASSLSQAETQYF
TRBJ2-3 . . TRBV10-3 TGTGCCATCAGTGAGTCGGGGCGTCGCACAGATACGCAGTATTTT CAISESGRRTDTQYF
TRBJ1-1 . . TRBV5-1 TGCGCCAGCAGCTCACAGGGAAAAAATACTGAAGCTTTCTTT CASSSQGKNTEAFF
TRBJ1-1 . . TRBV5-6 TGTGCCAGCAGCTTAGGACAGCGAGGAACTGAAGCTTTCTTT CASSLGQRGTEAFF
TRBJ2-5 . TRBD2 TRBV6-1 TGTGCCAGCAGTGAAGGGGGGAGGGGGACCCAGTACTTC CASSEGGRGTQYF